This TCR beta chain was retrieved from a study of cytomegalovirus exposure and HLA in healthy donors. Study-wide results and limits: The study flagged around 150 TCR beta chains as cytomegalovirus-associated.

As to this clone: Its antigen remains unknown.

The assay was immunoSEQ multiplex PCR, and TCRdb's table has in-frame clones only and misses some. This table holds approximately 280,000 clones, around nine tenths found once. The CDR3 is made up of 16 amino acids. V lost 0 bases, J lost 0 bases, and 12 bases lay in between. CDR1 and CDR2 (germline): SGHRS, YFSETQ. The TCR originated in a woman aged 18-30 years in good health and CMV-seronegative. The rearrangement uses TRBV5-1 and TRBJ1-1; D may be TRBD1 (6 bases). The source material was PBMCs. Written as DNA, the CDR3 is TGCGCCAGCAGCTTGGCCCCCACAGGGTTGAACACTGAAGCTTTCTTT. Encoded protein: CASSLAPTGLNTEAFF.